This TCR beta chain was observed in a study of CD8 T cells in ankylosing spondylitis. Whole-study findings and limits: Characteristic of ankylosing spondylitis blood, it appeared, was a TCR beta motif comprising roughly eight highly homologous variants.

Making the TCR beta libraries involved quantitative 5'-RACE with molecular barcodes. Using its own MiXCR run on the 5' RACE reads, TCRdb lists one record per CDR3 protein. This sample has over 450,000 distinct CDR3 sequences, with about 12% found just once. A remark on this clonotype: The antigen is not known.

The TCR was taken from a male donor with ankylosing spondylitis. The sample was blood, either unsorted or a sorted T cell fraction (not recorded which).

The CDR3 bases are TGCAGTGCAAACCCCCTGTCGGATTCACCCCTCCACTTT. Protein: CSANPLSDSPLHF. The chain links TRBV20-1 to TRBJ1-6, with D hard to call. Per germline, CDR1 DFQATT and CDR2 SNEGSKA (reference sequence). The CDR3 sequence is 13 residues long. V was clipped by 6 bases and J by 8 bases, with 14 bases between them.